A single T cell receptor beta chain is shown here with its context. What it recognizes is unknown. The sample comes from a study of T-cell memory formation after mild COVID-19. General study points: Pre-infection memory contained some responding clones, which suggested that cross-reactive memory had joined. SARS-CoV-2 specificity of second-wave clones peaking day 37 was unconfirmed.

This CDR3 contains 19 residues. Between the trimmed V and J ends, which lost 4 bases and 0 bases, there was a span of 27 bases. Germline lookup yields CDR1 SQVTM and CDR2 ANQGSEA. Researchers used 5'RACE with constant-segment primers to make TCR alpha and TCR beta cDNA libraries that carry sample barcodes and UMIs. TCRdb reprocessed the 5' RACE reads with MiXCR, giving one entry per CDR3 protein. The repertoire includes 450,000 to 650,000 distinct CDR3 sequences, about a fifth of them detected once, and about 8.7% sits in the top ten. The origin of this receptor is an adult woman who had mild COVID-19 (a few samples of this study predate the infection). Cell type and time point are not known. Source material: PBMCs or a T cell subset sorted from them (not recorded which). The V call is TRBV29-1, the J call TRBJ1-2, with D unclear. CDR3 DNA sequence: TGCAGCGTTGGATACGATAAAAGGCATCGTTCTCCGTCTAACTATGGCTACACCTTC. The encoded protein is CSVGYDKRHRSPSNYGYTF.